The source of this TCR beta chain is a study of blood T cells in healthy people across ages. Alongside a J-beta primer mix, a sample-barcoded 5' primer served in a second PCR lasting roughly 6 to 12 cycles. In TCRdb, the 5' RACE reads were re-called with MiXCR into one record per CDR3 protein. The sample includes more than 550,000 distinct CDR3 sequences, about 20% of them seen just once. Isolation recovered at least 6.5 million PBMCs from every sample. V lost 2 bases, J lost 3 bases, and 3 bases stayed unmatched. There are 15 residues in the CDR3. Germline V gives CDR1 MNHNY, CDR2 SVGAGI (reference sequence). This clonotype was seen a handful of times.

The sequence was collected from a man aged 70-80 years in good health. The chain links TRBV6-6 to TRBJ2-1; 8 nucleotides line up with TRBD2. The sample consisted of blood. This CDR3 reads CASSYGGGNYNEQFF. The DNA of the CDR3 is TGTGCCAGCAGTTACGGCGGGGGGAACTACAATGAGCAGTTCTTC.